The 16 T cell receptor beta chains below come from one sample, sequenced in a study of blood T cells in healthy people across ages. A second about 6 to 12 cycle PCR used barcoded and J-beta primers. TCRdb reanalysed the 5' RACE reads using MiXCR and keeps one entry per CDR3 protein. The data contain about a million distinct CDR3 sequences, around 49% of them singletons. The sample comprised blood. The receptors shown here come from a man aged 25 to 40 in good health.

The chain joins TRBV7-3 to TRBJ2-7; the D gene is possibly TRBD2 (5 bases). V was pared by 0 bases and J by 6 bases, with 15 bases between. The CDR3 contains 15 residues. Germline CDR1 is SGHTA and CDR2 is FQGTGA. The CDR3 DNA sequence: TGTGCCAGCAGCTTAACGGTAGAGGGTCGCCCCGAGCAGTACTTC. Encoded protein: CASSLTVEGRPEQYF.

The rearrangement joins TRBV6-5 to TRBJ1-5, with TRBD1 identical over 9 bases. V gave up 5 bases and J gave up 3 bases; unmatched junction bases: 5. Germline V gene lookup returns CDR1 MNHEY and CDR2 SVGAGI. The CDR3 covers 15 residues. DNA for the CDR3: TGTGCCAGCAGTACCGGACAGGGGTACAATCAGCCCCAGCATTTT. Its translation: CASSTGQGYNQPQHF.

This sequence joins TRBV28 and TRBJ2-7; D is ambiguous. With 3 bases removed from V and 3 bases from J, the gap between germline ends came to 3 bases. This CDR3 is 11 amino acids long. Germline-derived CDR1 and CDR2 are MDHEN and SYDVKM. For the CDR3, the DNA is TGTGCCAGCAGTTTTCACTACGAGCAGTACTTC. It specifies CASSFHYEQYF.

This clonotype showed up just a few times. The rearrangement links TRBV21-1 to TRBJ2-7; the D call TRBD1 from the table was never checked on the DNA. TRBV21-1 is flagged as a pseudogene. The CDR3 is made up of 16 amino acids. The CDR3 nucleotides read TGTGCCAGCAGCAAATTAAAACGGGACAGTTCCTACGAGCAGTACTTC. Translating it yields CASSKLKRDSSYEQYF.

This clonotype was detected only a few times. The chain couples TRBV28 to TRBJ2-3; D is uncertain. CDR3 size: 14 residues. The germline V gene encodes CDR1 MDHEN and CDR2 SYDVKM. Trimming left V 7 bases short and J 1 base short, with 12 bases between. The CDR3 protein is CASTSWARTDTQYF. The CDR3 DNA reads TGTGCCAGCACGTCCTGGGCCCGCACAGATACGCAGTATTTT.

The chain couples TRBV20-1 to TRBJ2-7; 10 positions agree with TRBD1. Germline values: CDR1 DFQATT, CDR2 SNEGSKA (reference sequence). This CDR3 is 12 amino acids long. V shed 6 bases, J shed 5 bases, and the junction held 4 bases outside the gene matches. CDR3 coding DNA: TGCAGTGCAACGACAGGGGGCCACGAGCAGTACTTC. Its protein is CSATTGGHEQYF.

V and J are TRBV7-6 and TRBJ2-6; D is ambiguous. Trimming removed 1 base at V and 1 base at J, with 11 bases between. Per germline, CDR1 SGHVS and CDR2 FNYEAQ. The CDR3 has 17 amino acids. CDR3 nucleotide sequence: TGTGCCAGCAGCTTAGAGGGCAAGCAGTCTGGGGCCAACGTCCTGACTTTC. Its protein product is CASSLEGKQSGANVLTF.

This clonotype was recorded at least ten times. The chain recombines TRBV20-1 with TRBJ2-3, with D hard to call. V was pared by 2 bases and J by 3 bases, with 9 bases between. The CDR3 sequence is 13 residues long. Germline values: CDR1 DFQATT, CDR2 SNEGSKA (reference sequence). CDR3 sequence reads: CSARWSITDTQYF. CDR3 in DNA: TGCAGTGCTAGATGGTCGATAACAGATACGCAGTATTTT.

This clonotype was counted only a few times. V is TRBV6-6 and J is TRBJ1-2; possible D gene TRBD1, 6 bases. The germline V gene encodes CDR1 MNHNY and CDR2 SVGAGI (reference sequence). This CDR3 has 13 amino acids. V dropped 5 bases and J dropped 3 bases, with 10 bases sitting between them. The CDR3 spells CASSAGTYYGYTF. The CDR3 DNA reads as TGTGCCAGCAGTGCCGGGACATACTATGGCTACACCTTC.

This clonotype came up a few times. V usage is TRBV5-1 and J usage is TRBJ2-3; 8 bases are shared with TRBD2. Germline V gene data show CDR1 as SGHRS and CDR2 as YFSETQ. The CDR3 spans 16 residues. V lost 0 bases and J lost 1; bases outside the gene matches: 4. The CDR3 loop reads CASSLDVGGGTDTQYF. Written as DNA, the CDR3 is TGCGCCAGCAGCTTGGATGTCGGGGGGGGCACAGATACGCAGTATTTT.

The V and J genes are TRBV4-1 and TRBJ2-7, with D maybe TRBD1 (5 bases). This CDR3 contains 15 residues. The V end lost 1 base, the J end lost 0 bases, and 10 bases lay between the germline ends. CDR1 is MGHRA and CDR2 is YSYEKL in the germline V gene. As DNA, the CDR3 is TGCGCCAGCAGCCAAGCGACAGCCTACTCCTACGAGCAGTACTTC. Its protein product is CASSQATAYSYEQYF.

This clonotype turned up a few times. V and J are TRBV6-5 and TRBJ2-5; 7 nucleotides match TRBD1. The J segment lost 2 bases and the V segment lost 2 bases, leaving 5 bases of the junction unmatched. The CDR3 has 15 amino acids. Germline V CDR1 and CDR2: MNHEY, SVGAGI. The CDR3 nucleotides read TGTGCCAGCAGTTACCACGGGACAGAGCAAGAGACCCAGTACTTC. It translates to CASSYHGTEQETQYF.

The gene calls are TRBV7-2 and TRBJ2-7; 11 bases map to TRBD2. The J call is doubtful: the DNA matches TRBJ2-5 better. The CDR3 spans 15 residues. The germline V gene encodes CDR1 SGHTA and CDR2 FQGNSA. DNA of the CDR3: TGTGCCAGCGGCCTGGGGACTAGCGGCTACGAGACCCAGTACTTC. This translates into CASGLGTSGYETQYF.

At least ten counts were recorded for this clonotype. The chain joins TRBV4-3 to TRBJ2-1; D ambiguous. This CDR3 spans 12 amino acids. V lost 0 bases to trimming and J lost 9 bases, with 6 bases between them. CDR1 is LGHNA and CDR2 is YSLEER in the germline V gene. The chain's CDR3 is CASSQEWGEQFF. For the CDR3, the DNA is TGCGCCAGCAGCCAAGAATGGGGTGAGCAGTTCTTC.

Turning to this clonotype: A much larger clone differs from this one at a single base, so this may be a read error. V usage is TRBV5-6 and J usage is TRBJ2-1; D is uncertain. The germline CDR1 and CDR2 sequences are SGHDT and YYEEEE. This CDR3 spans 11 amino acids. Here the CDR3 reads CAGSIENEQFF. Here the CDR3 DNA reads TGTGCCGGCAGTATTGAGAATGAGCAGTTCTTC. The variable domain in full, with the rest retrieved from reference TRBV5-6 and TRBJ2-1, is DAGVTQSPTHLIKTRGQQVTLRCSPKSGHDTVSWYQQALGQGPQFIFQYYEEEERQRGNFPDRFSGHQFPNYSSELNVNALLLGDSALYLCAGSIENEQFFGPGTRLTVL.

The V and J genes are TRBV12-3 or TRBV12-4 and TRBJ1-5; perhaps TRBD1 as D (6 bases). The CDR3 sequence is 15 residues long. Trimming took off 6 bases at V and 6 bases at J, with 18 bases between the two ends. The CDR3 loop is CASSSEGGTGQPQHF. The CDR3 DNA reads TGTGCCAGCAGCTCCGAAGGGGGAACGGGTCAGCCCCAGCATTTT.